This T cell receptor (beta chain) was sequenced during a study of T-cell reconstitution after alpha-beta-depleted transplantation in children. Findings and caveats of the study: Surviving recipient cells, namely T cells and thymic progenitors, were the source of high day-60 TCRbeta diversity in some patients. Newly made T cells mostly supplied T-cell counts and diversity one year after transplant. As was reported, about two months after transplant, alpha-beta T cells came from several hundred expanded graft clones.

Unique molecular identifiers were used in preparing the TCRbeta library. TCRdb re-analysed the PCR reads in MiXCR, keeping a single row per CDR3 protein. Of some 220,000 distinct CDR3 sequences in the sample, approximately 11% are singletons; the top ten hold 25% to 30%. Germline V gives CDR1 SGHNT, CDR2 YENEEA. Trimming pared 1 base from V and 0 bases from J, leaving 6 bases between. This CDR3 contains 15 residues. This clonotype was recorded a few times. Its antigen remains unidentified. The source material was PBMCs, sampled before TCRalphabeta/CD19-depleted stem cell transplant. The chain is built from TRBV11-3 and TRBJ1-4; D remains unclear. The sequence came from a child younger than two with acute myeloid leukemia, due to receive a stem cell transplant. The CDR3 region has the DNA TGTGCCAGCAGCTTAGTAACCCCAACTAATGAAAAACTGTTTTTT. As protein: CASSLVTPTNEKLFF.